The entry below gives a single T cell receptor (beta chain) sequence along with its context. The record originates from a study of blood T cell repertoires in COVID-19. Across the study: Sample material is recorded as cDNA or gDNA derived from T cells, B-cell-depleted T cells, or PBMCs.

The V end was cut by 4 bases, the J end by 0 bases, with 13 bases between. The CDR3 consists of 15 residues. Looked up from germline, CDR1 is SGHRS and CDR2 is YFSETQ. The repertoire was sequenced with immunoSEQ multiplex PCR; TCRdb's copy has only in-frame clones and lacks some. The sample includes 140,000 or so clones, around four fifths of them seen just once. The sequenced sample consisted of peripheral blood. The chain couples TRBV5-1 to TRBJ1-1; TRBD1 is a possible D gene (6 bases). The TCR sequence derives from a human donor in a cohort sampled during active COVID-19. The CDR3 DNA reads as TGCGCCAGCAGCGCTGGACAGTTGATGAACACTGAAGCTTTCTTT. It codes for CASSAGQLMNTEAFF.